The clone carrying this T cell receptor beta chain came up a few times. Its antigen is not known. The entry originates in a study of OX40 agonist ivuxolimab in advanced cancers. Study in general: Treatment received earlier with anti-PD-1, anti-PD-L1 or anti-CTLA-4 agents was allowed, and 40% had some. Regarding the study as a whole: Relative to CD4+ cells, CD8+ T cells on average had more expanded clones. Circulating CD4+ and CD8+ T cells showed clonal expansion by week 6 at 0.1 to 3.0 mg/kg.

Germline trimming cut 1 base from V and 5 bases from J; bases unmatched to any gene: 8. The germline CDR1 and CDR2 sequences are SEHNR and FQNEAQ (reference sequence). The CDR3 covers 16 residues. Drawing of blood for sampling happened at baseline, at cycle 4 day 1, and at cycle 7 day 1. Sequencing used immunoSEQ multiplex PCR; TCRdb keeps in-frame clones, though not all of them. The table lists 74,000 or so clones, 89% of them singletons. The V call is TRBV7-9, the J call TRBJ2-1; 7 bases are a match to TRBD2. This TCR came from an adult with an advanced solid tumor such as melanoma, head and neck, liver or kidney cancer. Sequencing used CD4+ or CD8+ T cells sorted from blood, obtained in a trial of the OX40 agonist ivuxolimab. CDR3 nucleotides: TGTGCCAGCAGCTTAGGTTCCAGCGGGGCTAACAATGAGCAGTTCTTC. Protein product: CASSLGSSGANNEQFF.